This TCR beta chain was sequenced in a study of blood T cell repertoires in COVID-19. Turning to the study itself: Specimens from acute and convalescent COVID-19 originated in the United States, Italy and Spain. T cells, B-cell-depleted T cells, or PBMCs provided the cDNA or gDNA that served as material.

V was shortened by 3 bases and J by 5 bases, with 7 bases between the two germline ends. The CDR3 loop spans 13 amino acids. Germline loops: CDR1 KGHSH, CDR2 LQKENI. This clone was picked up a small number of times. Per the study methods: Cell counts per sample came from amplifying reference gene primers. Profiled with immunoSEQ multiplex PCR; TCRdb holds only in-frame clones, not every one. That table supplies the V and J calls and clone size; D and trimming were determined from the DNA. The data contain approximately 68,000 clones, approximately 85% of them singletons. The sample comprised peripheral blood. This chain uses TRBV18 with TRBJ1-4; D uncertain. The sequence came from an elderly woman with active or convalescent COVID-19. CDR3 nucleotides: TGTGCCAGCTCACCCGGGATGAATGAAAAACTGTTTTTT. This translates into CASSPGMNEKLFF.